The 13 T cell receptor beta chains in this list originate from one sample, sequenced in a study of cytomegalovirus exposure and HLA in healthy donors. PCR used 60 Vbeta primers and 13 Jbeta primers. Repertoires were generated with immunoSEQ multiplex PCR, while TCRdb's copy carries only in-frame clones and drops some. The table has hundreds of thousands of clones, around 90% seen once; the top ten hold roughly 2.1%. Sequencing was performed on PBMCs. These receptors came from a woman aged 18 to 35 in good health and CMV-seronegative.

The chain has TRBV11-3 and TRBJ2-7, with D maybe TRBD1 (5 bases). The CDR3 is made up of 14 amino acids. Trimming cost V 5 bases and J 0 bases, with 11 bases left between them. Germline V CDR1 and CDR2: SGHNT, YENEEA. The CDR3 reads CASSKAGNSYEQYF. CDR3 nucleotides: TGTGCCAGCAGCAAAGCAGGGAACTCCTACGAGCAGTACTTC.

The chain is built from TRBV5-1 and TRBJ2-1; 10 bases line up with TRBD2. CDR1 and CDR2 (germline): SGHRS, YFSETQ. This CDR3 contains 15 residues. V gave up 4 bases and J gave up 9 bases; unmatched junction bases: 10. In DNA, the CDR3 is TGCGCCAGCAGCCCCGGGACTAGCGCGGGAGGTGAGCAGTTCTTC. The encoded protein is CASSPGTSAGGEQFF.

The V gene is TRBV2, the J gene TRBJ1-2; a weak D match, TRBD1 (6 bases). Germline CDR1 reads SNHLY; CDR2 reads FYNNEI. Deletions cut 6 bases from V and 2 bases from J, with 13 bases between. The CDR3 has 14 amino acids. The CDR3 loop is CASSLLTGNYGYTF. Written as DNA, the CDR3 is TGTGCCAGCAGCCTTCTGACAGGCAACTATGGCTACACCTTC.

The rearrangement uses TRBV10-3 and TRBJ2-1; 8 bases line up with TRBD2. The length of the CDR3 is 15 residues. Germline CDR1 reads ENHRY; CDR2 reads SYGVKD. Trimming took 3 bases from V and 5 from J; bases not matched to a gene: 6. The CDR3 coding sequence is TGTGCCATCAGTGAAGCGGGGGTCTACAACAATGAGCAGTTCTTC. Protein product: CAISEAGVYNNEQFF.

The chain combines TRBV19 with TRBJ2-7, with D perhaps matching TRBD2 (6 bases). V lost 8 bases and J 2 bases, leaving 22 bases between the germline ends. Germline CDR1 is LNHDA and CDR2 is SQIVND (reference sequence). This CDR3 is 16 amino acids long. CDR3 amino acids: CASSIGVYSGPYEQYF. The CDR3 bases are TGTGCCAGTTCTATAGGAGTTTATAGCGGACCCTACGAGCAGTACTTC.

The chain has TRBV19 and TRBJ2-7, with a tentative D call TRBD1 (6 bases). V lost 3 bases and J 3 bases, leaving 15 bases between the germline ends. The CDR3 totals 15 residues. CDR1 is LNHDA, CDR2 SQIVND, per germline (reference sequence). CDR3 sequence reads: CASSIRQEPYYEQYF. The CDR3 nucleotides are TGTGCCAGTAGTATCCGACAGGAACCCTACTACGAGCAGTACTTC.

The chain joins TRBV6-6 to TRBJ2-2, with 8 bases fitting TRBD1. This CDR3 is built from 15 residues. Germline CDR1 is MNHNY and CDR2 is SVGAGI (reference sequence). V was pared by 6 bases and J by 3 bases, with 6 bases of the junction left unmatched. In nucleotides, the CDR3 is TGTGCCAGCAGACCAATGACAGGGGACACCGGGGAGCTGTTTTTT. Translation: CASRPMTGDTGELFF.

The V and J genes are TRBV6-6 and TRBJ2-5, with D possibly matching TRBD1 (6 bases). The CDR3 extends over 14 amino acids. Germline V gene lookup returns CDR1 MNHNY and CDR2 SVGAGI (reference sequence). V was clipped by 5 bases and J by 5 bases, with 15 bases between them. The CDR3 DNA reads TGTGCCAGCAGTGCCTACAGGGTCGGGGAGACCCAGTACTTC. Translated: CASSAYRVGETQYF.

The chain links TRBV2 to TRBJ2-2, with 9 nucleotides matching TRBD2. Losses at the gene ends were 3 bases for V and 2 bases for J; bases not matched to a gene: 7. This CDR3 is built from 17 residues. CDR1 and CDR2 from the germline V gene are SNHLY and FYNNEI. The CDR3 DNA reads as TGTGCCAGCAGTGACCCCAGGCGGGGGGGTAACACCGGGGAGCTGTTTTTT. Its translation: CASSDPRRGGNTGELFF.

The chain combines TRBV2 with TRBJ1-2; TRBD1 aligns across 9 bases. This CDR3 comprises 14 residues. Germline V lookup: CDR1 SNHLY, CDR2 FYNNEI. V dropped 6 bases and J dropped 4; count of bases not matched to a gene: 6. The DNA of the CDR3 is TGTGCCAGCAGGGGACAGGGTTTTTTCTATGGCTACACCTTC. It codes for CASRGQGFFYGYTF.

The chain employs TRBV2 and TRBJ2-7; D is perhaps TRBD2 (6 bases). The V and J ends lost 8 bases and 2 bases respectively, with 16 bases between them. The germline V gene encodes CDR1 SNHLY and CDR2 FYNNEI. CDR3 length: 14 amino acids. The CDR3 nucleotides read TGTGCCAGCTCCGTGACAGCGGGCCCCTACGAGCAGTACTTC. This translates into CASSVTAGPYEQYF.

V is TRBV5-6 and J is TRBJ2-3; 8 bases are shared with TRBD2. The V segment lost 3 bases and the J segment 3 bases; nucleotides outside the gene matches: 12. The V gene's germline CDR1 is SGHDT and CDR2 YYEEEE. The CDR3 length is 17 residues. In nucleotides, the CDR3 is TGTGCCAGCAGCTCTCCCCGGGGACTAGGAGGAACAGATACGCAGTATTTT. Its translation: CASSSPRGLGGTDTQYF. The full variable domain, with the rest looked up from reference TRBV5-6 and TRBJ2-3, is DAGVTQSPTHLIKTRGQQVTLRCSPKSGHDTVSWYQQALGQGPQFIFQYYEEEERQRGNFPDRFSGHQFPNYSSELNVNALLLGDSALYLCASSSPRGLGGTDTQYFGPGTRLTVL.

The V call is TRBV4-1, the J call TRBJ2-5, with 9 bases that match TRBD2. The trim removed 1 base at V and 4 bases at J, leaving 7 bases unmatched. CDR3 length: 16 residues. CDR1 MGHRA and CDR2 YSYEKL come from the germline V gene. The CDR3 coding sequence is TGCGCCAGCAGCCAAGGAAGCGGGGGGCCTGGAGAGACCCAGTACTTC. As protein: CASSQGSGGPGETQYF.